This record concerns one TCR beta chain sequence. These data are taken from a study of CD8+ T cells in alopecia areata. Reverse transcription of extracted RNA yielded cDNA, which provided the sequencing template. Profiled with immunoSEQ multiplex PCR; TCRdb holds only in-frame clones, not every one. Among 130,000 to 150,000 clones listed, 82% were seen once. CDR1 SGHVS and CDR2 FNYEAQ come from the germline V gene. The CDR3 contains 12 residues. Between the trimmed V and J ends, which lost 5 bases and 4 bases, there was a span of 9 bases. Regarding treatment: oral pan-JAK inhibitor, 5-10 mg twice daily.

The chain recombines TRBV7-6 with TRBJ2-7; D is undetermined. The TCR was taken from a human donor with alopecia areata. The specimen comprised CD8+ T cells sorted from blood, sampled at week 4, from a patient treated with tofacitinib. The CDR3 bases are TGTGCCAGCAGCCCCACAGCATACGAGCAGTACTTC. This codes for CASSPTAYEQYF. Together with reference TRBV7-6 and TRBJ2-7, the CDR3 gives the full variable domain: GAGVSQSPRYKVTKRGQDVALRCDPISGHVSLYWYRQALGQGPEFLTYFNYEAQQDKSGLPNDRFSAERPEGSISTLTIQRTEQRDSAMYRCASSPTAYEQYFGPGTRLTVT.